Listed below are T cell receptor beta chains from one sample, sequenced in a study of CD8 T cells in Susac syndrome. TCRdb re-derived calls from the immunoSEQ multiplex PCR reads in MiXCR, one entry per CDR3 protein. There are approximately 170,000 distinct CDR3 sequences in the sample; roughly 95% occur only once, and about 0.086% lies in the top ten. Sequenced material: CD4+ T cells from PBMCs. These receptor sequences come from a human donor with multiple sclerosis. Both conserved end residues are part of each CDR3. Fields, in order: J gene, clone size, V gene, D gene, CDR3 DNA, CDR3 protein. The D gene is left open where the match is weak. Rows give clone size only sometimes, using once, few, many, or a class for an expanded clone.

>TRBJ1-5|.|TRBV7-9|TRBD1
TGTGCCAGCAGCTTAGTCGGGACAGGGGATGAGCCCCAGCATTTT
CASSLVGTGDEPQHF
>TRBJ2-2|.|TRBV5-1|.
TGCGCCAGCAGCTCCGCAGGGTTCGCCGGGGAGCTGTTTTTT
CASSSAGFAGELFF
>TRBJ2-5|.|TRBV30|.
TGTGCCTGGAGTTACGGAGAGACCCAGTACTTC
CAWSYGETQYF
>TRBJ2-3|.|TRBV24-1|.
TGTGCCACCCAGGTAGCTGGCACAGATACGCAGTATTTT
CATQVAGTDTQYF
>TRBJ1-4|.|TRBV12-3/TRBV12-4|.
TGTGCCAGCAACTCACGGGGGCAGCTCGGCGAAAAACTGTTTTTT
CASNSRGQLGEKLFF
>TRBJ2-5|.|TRBV5-1|.
TGCGCCAGCAGCCAGCAGTGGACCCAAGAGACCCAGTACTTC
CASSQQWTQETQYF
>TRBJ2-7|.|TRBV6-1|TRBD1
TGTGCCAGCAGTGACTACCTGGGACAGTACGAGCAGTACTTC
CASSDYLGQYEQYF
>TRBJ2-1|.|TRBV7-3|.
TGTGCCAGCAGCTTAAGAATGGGCAATGAGCAGTTCTTC
CASSLRMGNEQFF
>TRBJ2-1|.|TRBV20-1|.
TGCAGTGCTAAACAGGGTACGGGAAACAATGAGCAGTTCTTC
CSAKQGTGNNEQFF
>TRBJ2-2|.|TRBV12-3/TRBV12-4|.
TGTGCCAGCATTGCTCCAGGGAGGAAGTCGGTCGGGGAGCTGTTTTTT
CASIAPGRKSVGELFF
>TRBJ1-2|.|TRBV7-9|.
TGTGCCAGCAGCTTCGGGGCCGACCTGGGTGGCTACACCTTC
CASSFGADLGGYTF
>TRBJ2-1|.|TRBV6-6|.
TGTGCCAGCAGTTACTCGATTTTGGGGGGTGAGCAGTTCTTC
CASSYSILGGEQFF
>TRBJ2-7|.|TRBV4-3|.
TGCGCCAGCAGCCTTCTACAGAGTGGGACCTACGAGCAGTACTTC
CASSLLQSGTYEQYF
>TRBJ1-2|.|TRBV3-1|.
TGTGCCAGCAGCCAAGACTTTGGGGGTGGCTACACCTTC
CASSQDFGGGYTF
>TRBJ2-5|.|TRBV5-1|TRBD1
TGCGCCAGCAGCTTGGGAGGGACAGGGGAAGAGACCCAGTACTTC
CASSLGGTGEETQYF
>TRBJ2-3|.|TRBV7-2|.
TGTGCCAGCAGCTTAATAGGCAGGGGCACAGATACGCAGTATTTT
CASSLIGRGTDTQYF
>TRBJ1-3|.|TRBV10-3|.
TGTGCCATCTCCGGGGACTCTGGAAACACCATATATTTT
CAISGDSGNTIYF
>TRBJ2-5|.|TRBV25-1|.
TGTGCCAGCATTGAAGTTCTGGGTGGGTTCTCTCACCAAGAGACCCAGTACTTC
CASIEVLGGFSHQETQYF
>TRBJ2-7|once|TRBV30|.
TGTGCCTGGAGTGTAGACCCTAGCTCCTACGAGCAGTACTTC
CAWSVDPSSYEQYF
>TRBJ2-7|.|TRBV5-1|TRBD1
TGCGCCAGCAGCTTGTACCCGGGACAGGGTACGGTAGCCTACGAGCAGTACTTC
CASSLYPGQGTVAYEQYF
>TRBJ2-1|.|TRBV14|.
TGTGCCAGCAGCCAAGTTGGGAGACTCCACAATGAGCAGTTCTTC
CASSQVGRLHNEQFF
>TRBJ1-2|.|TRBV28|.
TGTGCCAGCAGGGATAATGGCGGCTACACCTTC
CASRDNGGYTF
>TRBJ2-1|.|TRBV7-9|.
TGTGCCAGCAGCTTATCGGGGGTAGGTGAGCAGTTCTTC
CASSLSGVGEQFF
>TRBJ1-2|.|TRBV29-1|.
TGCAGCGTCGGGACCGCAGCTAACTATGGCTACACCTTC
CSVGTAANYGYTF
>TRBJ2-1|.|TRBV20-1|.
TGCAGTGCTAGGTCCGGACTTCGTCGGGATGAGCAGTTCTTC
CSARSGLRRDEQFF
>TRBJ2-6|once|TRBV27|.
TGTGCCAGCAGTTCGCCTGGGGTCCCCGGGGCCAACGTCCTGACTTTC
CASSSPGVPGANVLTF
>TRBJ2-1|once|TRBV6-1|TRBD2
TGTGCCAGCACCAAAGGGAGGGACTCGCGGGAGGGGAACTACAATGAGCAGTTCTTC
CASTKGRDSREGNYNEQFF
>TRBJ1-5|.|TRBV2|.
TGTGCCAGCAGGTATGGGGGTCAGCCCCAGCATTTT
CASRYGGQPQHF
>TRBJ1-4|.|TRBV5-1|.
TGCGCCAGCAGCCTCCGGACCGGTAATGAAAAACTGTTTTTT
CASSLRTGNEKLFF
>TRBJ1-1|.|TRBV11-2|.
TGTGCCAGCAGCTTGATCATGAACACTGAAGCTTTCTTT
CASSLIMNTEAFF
>TRBJ1-1|.|TRBV5-1|.
TGCGCCAGCAGCTTTACTCAGTACACTGAAGCTTTCTTT
CASSFTQYTEAFF
>TRBJ2-7|.|TRBV27|TRBD2
TGTGCCAGCAGAGAAATCACCGGGACTAGCGGGAGCTACGAGCAGTACTTC
CASREITGTSGSYEQYF
>TRBJ2-2|.|TRBV7-9|TRBD1
TGTGCCAGCAGCTTGGGCAGGGGGCACGTGGAGCTGTTTTTT
CASSLGRGHVELFF
>TRBJ2-3|.|TRBV5-1|.
TGCGCCAGCAGCTTGGCTTTAGGCAGGGCAGATACGCAGTATTTT
CASSLALGRADTQYF
>TRBJ1-2|.|TRBV7-2|TRBD1
TGTGCCAGCAGCACCGAGACAGGGGGCAGGGGTGGCTACACCTTC
CASSTETGGRGGYTF
>TRBJ2-1|.|TRBV20-1|.
TGCAGTGCATTCTACAATGAGCAGTTCTTC
CSAFYNEQFF
>TRBJ2-5|.|TRBV9|.
TGTGCCAGCAGCGTAGACAGCGAAGAGACCCAGTACTTC
CASSVDSEETQYF
>TRBJ2-3|.|TRBV4-2|.
TGTGCCAGCAGCCTTAAGATGGGGGGAGATACGCAGTATTTT
CASSLKMGGDTQYF
>TRBJ1-2|.|TRBV11-2|TRBD1
TGTGCCAGCAGCTTATATCGTTCGGGACAGGGATCGCGTGGCTACACCTTC
CASSLYRSGQGSRGYTF
>TRBJ1-2|.|TRBV5-1|.
TGCGCCAGCAGCTTGGACAGCGGCTATGGCTACACCTTC
CASSLDSGYGYTF
>TRBJ2-7|.|TRBV30|.
TGTGCCTGGAGTGGGTCGCGGCTACAACACTCCTACGAGCAGTACTTC
CAWSGSRLQHSYEQYF
>TRBJ2-1|.|TRBV7-6|.
TGTGCCAGCAGCCCAGGGGGGACGCGGTGGCATGAGCAGTTCTTC
CASSPGGTRWHEQFF
>TRBJ2-7|.|TRBV20-1|.
TGCAGTGTTCACAGGTTTGACGAGCAGTACTTC
CSVHRFDEQYF
>TRBJ2-1|.|TRBV20-1|.
TGCAGTGCTAGAGCTCCCAACTTCTACAATGAGCAGTTCTTC
CSARAPNFYNEQFF
>TRBJ2-5|.|TRBV28|.
TGTGCCACCCCCCAAATCGGCAGGGTCAAAACCCTGTCTGGGGAGACCCAGTACTTC
CATPQIGRVKTLSGETQYF